This T cell receptor (beta chain) derives from a study of shared clonotypes between healthy human individuals. Broader study findings: Naive CD4 clonotype sharing across a few donors was approximately 5%. Estimated richness was generally greater in naive than memory subsets. The study found lower generation probabilities in non-shared clonotypes than in those shared by all four donors.

About this clone itself: No antigen is known for it.

Per the original methods: Filtering differed because ImmunoSEQ produced junction-only sequences that carried no quality scores. The table came from immunoSEQ multiplex PCR; TCRdb's copy has only in-frame clones and leaves some out. That table supplies the V and J calls and clone size; D and trimming were determined from the DNA. The data show some 1,100,000 clones, roughly 74% seen once. Trimming cost V 3 bases and J 10 bases; bases outside gene matches: 9. The CDR3 spans 14 residues. Germline lookup yields CDR1 SNHLY and CDR2 FYNNEI. Source material: memory CD4+ T cells from PBMCs. Subset of the sample: CD45RA-negative fraction. The V call is TRBV2, the J call TRBJ1-5; TRBD1 agrees at 7 bases. This receptor was identified in a man younger than 35 in good health. Some clones in this sample may be carry-over from other donors' samples. This CDR3 is CASSEDRPLIPQHF. The CDR3 DNA sequence: TGTGCCAGCAGTGAGGACAGGCCCTTGATCCCCCAGCATTTT. The full variable domain, completed using reference TRBV2 and TRBJ1-5, is EPEVTQTPSHQVTQMGQEVILRCVPISNHLYFYWYRQILGQKVEFLVSFYNNEISEKSEIFDDQFSVERPDGSNFTLKIRSTKLEDSAMYFCASSEDRPLIPQHFGDGTRLSIL.